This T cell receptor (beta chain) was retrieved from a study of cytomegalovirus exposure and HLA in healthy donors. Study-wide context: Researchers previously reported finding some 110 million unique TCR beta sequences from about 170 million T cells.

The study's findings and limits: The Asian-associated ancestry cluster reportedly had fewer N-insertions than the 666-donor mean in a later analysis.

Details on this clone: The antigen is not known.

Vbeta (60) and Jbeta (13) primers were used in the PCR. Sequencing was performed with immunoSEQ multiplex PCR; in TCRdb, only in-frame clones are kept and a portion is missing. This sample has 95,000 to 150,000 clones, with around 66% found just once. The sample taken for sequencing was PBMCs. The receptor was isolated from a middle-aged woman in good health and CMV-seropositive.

The CDR3 region is CASSLPTGTSGRENIQYF. The CDR3 DNA reads TGTGCCAGCAGTCTCCCAACTGGGACTAGCGGGAGAGAAAACATTCAGTACTTC. This chain connects TRBV28 to TRBJ2-4; TRBD2 matches 14 bases. Germline V gene data show CDR1 as MDHEN and CDR2 as SYDVKM. J was trimmed by 5 bases and V by 5 bases; bases with no gene match: 11. CDR3 length: 18 amino acids.